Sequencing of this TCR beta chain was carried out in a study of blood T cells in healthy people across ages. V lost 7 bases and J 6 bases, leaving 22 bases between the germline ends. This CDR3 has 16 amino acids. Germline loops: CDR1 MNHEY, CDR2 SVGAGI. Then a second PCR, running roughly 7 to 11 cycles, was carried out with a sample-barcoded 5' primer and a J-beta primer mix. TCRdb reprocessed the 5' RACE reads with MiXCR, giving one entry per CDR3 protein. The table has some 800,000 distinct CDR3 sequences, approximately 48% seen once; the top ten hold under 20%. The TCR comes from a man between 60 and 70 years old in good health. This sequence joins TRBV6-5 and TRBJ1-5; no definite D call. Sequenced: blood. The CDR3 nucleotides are TGTGCCAGCACCACTACTCGGGGAGTCAGCGGTCAGCCCCAGCATTTT. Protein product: CASTTTRGVSGQPQHF.